This T cell receptor beta chain was captured by sequencing in a study of CXCR3 chemokines and chemotherapy response in bladder cancer. TCRdb re-analysed the PCR reads in MiXCR, keeping a single row per CDR3 protein. This sample has about 3,500 distinct CDR3 sequences, with 25% to 30% found just once. This clonotype was seen at least ten times. Trimming left V 3 bases short and J 0 bases short, with 12 bases between. CDR3 length: 14 amino acids. Germline V gene sequence: CDR1 DFQATT, CDR2 SNEGSKA (reference sequence). This TCR was recovered from a human donor with bladder cancer that did not respond to neoadjuvant chemotherapy. This sample was taken from a patient whose treatment included neoadjuvant chemotherapy. The chain has TRBV20-1 and TRBJ2-7; D uncertain. CDR3 bases: TGCAGTGCTAGTGAGTCTTTAAGCTCCTACGAGCAGTACTTC. It yields the protein CSASESLSSYEQYF.